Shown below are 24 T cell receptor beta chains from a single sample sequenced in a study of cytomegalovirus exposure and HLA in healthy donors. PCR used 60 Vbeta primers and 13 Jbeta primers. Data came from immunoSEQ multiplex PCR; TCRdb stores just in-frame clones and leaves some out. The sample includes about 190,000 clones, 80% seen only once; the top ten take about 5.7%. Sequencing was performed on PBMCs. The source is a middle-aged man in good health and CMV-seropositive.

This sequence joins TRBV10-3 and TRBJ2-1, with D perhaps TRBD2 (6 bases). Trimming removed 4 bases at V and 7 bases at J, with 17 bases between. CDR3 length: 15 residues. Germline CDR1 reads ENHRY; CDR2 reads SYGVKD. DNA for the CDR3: TGTGCCATCAGTGCGGGCGGGGCCCTGGGGAATGAGCAGTTCTTC. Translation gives CAISAGGALGNEQFF.

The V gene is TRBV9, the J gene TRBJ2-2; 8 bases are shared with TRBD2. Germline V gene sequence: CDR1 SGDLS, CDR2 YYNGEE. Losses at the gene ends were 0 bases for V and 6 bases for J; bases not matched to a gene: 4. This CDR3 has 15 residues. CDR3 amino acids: CASSVARGGSGELFF. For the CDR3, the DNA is TGTGCCAGCAGCGTAGCTCGGGGGGGCTCCGGGGAGCTGTTTTTT.

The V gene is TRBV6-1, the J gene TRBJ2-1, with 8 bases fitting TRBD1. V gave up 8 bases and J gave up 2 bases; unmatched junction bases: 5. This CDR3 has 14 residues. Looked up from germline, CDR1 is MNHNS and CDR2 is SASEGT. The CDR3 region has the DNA TGTGCCAGCGGGATACAGGGGGCCTACAATGAGCAGTTCTTC. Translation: CASGIQGAYNEQFF.

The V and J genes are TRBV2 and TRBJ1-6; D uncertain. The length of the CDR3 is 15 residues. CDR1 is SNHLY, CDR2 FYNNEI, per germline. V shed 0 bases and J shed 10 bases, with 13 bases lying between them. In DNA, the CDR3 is TGTGCCAGCAGTGAAGCGCCCGGGTTTCAATCACCCCTCCACTTT. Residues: CASSEAPGFQSPLHF.

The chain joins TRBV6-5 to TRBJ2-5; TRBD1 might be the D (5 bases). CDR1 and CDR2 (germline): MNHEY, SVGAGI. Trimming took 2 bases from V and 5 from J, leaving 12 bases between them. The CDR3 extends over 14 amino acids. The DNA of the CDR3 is TGTGCCAGCAGTTACGGGCAGGGTGGGGAGACCCAGTACTTC. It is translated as CASSYGQGGETQYF.

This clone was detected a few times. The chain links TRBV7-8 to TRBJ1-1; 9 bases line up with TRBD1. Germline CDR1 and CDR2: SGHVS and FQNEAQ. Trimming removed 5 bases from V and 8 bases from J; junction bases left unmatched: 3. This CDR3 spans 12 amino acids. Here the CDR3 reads CASSRTGEEAFF. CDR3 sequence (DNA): TGTGCCAGCAGCCGGACAGGGGAAGAAGCTTTCTTT. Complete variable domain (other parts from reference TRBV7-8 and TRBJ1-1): GAGVSQSPRYKVAKRGQDVALRCDPISGHVSLFWYQQALGQGPEFLTYFQNEAQLDKSGLPSDRFFAERPEGSVSTLKIQRTQQEDSAVYLCASSRTGEEAFFGQGTRLTVV.

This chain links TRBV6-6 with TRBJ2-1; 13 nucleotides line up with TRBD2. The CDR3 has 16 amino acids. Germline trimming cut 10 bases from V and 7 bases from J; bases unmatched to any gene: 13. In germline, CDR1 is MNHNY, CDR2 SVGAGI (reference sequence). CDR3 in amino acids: CATYESGTSGKNEQFF. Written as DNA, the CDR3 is TGTGCCACTTACGAATCCGGGACTAGCGGGAAAAATGAGCAGTTCTTC.

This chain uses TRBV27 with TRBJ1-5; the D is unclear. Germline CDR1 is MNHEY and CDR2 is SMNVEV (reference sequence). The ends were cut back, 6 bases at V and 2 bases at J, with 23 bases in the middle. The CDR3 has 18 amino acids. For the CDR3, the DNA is TGTGCCAGCAGCAGCACCGACTACCCCTTACGAGGCAATCAGCCCCAGCATTTT. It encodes CASSSTDYPLRGNQPQHF.

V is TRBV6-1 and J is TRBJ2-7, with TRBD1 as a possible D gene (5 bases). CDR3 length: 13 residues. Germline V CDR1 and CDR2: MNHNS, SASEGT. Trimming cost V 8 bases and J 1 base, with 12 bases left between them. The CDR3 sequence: CASRRTPSYEQYF. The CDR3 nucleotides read TGTGCCAGCCGCAGGACACCATCCTACGAGCAGTACTTC.

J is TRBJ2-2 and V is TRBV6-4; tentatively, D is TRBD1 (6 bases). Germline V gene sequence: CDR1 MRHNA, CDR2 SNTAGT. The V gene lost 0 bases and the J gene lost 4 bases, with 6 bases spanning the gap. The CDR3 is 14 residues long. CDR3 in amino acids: CASSDSGGTGELFF. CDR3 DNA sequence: TGTGCCAGCAGTGACTCAGGGGGCACCGGGGAGCTGTTTTTT.

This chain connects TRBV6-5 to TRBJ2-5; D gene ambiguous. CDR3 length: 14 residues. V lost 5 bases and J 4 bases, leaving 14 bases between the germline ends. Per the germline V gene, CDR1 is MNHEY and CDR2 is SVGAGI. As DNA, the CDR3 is TGTGCCAGCAGTACCCCGGGTCTGTTAGAGACCCAGTACTTC. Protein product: CASSTPGLLETQYF.

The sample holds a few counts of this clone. In DNA, the CDR3 is TGCGCCAGCAGCTCAGGACAGGGAGGAACTAATGAAAAACTGTTTTTT. It yields the protein CASSSGQGGTNEKLFF. This sequence joins TRBV5-1 and TRBJ1-4, with 8 positions matching TRBD1. This CDR3 comprises 16 residues. Germline CDR1 and CDR2: SGHRS and YFSETQ. The J segment lost 1 base and the V segment lost 3 bases, leaving 5 bases of the junction unmatched.

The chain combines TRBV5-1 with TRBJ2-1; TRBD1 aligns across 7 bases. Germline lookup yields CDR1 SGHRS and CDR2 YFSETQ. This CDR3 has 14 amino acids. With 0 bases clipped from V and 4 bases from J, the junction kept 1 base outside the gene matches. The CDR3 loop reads CASSLGDRYNEQFF. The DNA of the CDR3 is TGCGCCAGCAGCTTGGGGGACAGATACAATGAGCAGTTCTTC.

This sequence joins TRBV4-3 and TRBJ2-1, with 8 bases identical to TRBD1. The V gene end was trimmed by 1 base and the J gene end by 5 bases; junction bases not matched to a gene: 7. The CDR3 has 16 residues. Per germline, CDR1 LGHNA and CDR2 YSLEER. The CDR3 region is CASSQGSRGPNNEQFF. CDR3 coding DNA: TGCGCCAGCAGCCAAGGGAGCAGGGGGCCTAACAATGAGCAGTTCTTC.

In DNA form, the CDR3 reads TGTGCCAGCAGCTCGACAGGGTCCTCTGGAAACACCATATATTTT. It codes for CASSSTGSSGNTIYF. This chain connects TRBV7-3 to TRBJ1-3; 7 bases are a match to TRBD1. Germline values: CDR1 SGHTA, CDR2 FQGTGA. CDR3 size: 15 residues. V shed 4 bases and J 0 bases; nucleotides not matched to a gene: 3.

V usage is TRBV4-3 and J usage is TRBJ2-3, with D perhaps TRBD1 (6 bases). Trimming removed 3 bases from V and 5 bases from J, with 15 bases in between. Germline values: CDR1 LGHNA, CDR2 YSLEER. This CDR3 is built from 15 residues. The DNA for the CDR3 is TGCGCCAGCAGCCAGGAACAGGGTGGGGAAGATACGCAGTATTTT. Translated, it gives CASSQEQGGEDTQYF.

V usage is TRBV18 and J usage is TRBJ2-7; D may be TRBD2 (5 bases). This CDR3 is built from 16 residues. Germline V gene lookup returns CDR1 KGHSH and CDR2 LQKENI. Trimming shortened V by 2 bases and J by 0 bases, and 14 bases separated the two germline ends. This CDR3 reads CASSPIRGAPSYEQYF. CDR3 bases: TGTGCCAGCTCACCAATTCGGGGAGCACCCTCCTACGAGCAGTACTTC.

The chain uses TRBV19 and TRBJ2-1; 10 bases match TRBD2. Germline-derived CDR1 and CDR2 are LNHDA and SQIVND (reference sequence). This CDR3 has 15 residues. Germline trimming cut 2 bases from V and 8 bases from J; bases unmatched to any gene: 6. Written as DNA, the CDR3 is TGTGCCAGTAGTATAAAGCGGGGGGGCCGAGATGAGCAGTTCTTC. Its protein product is CASSIKRGGRDEQFF. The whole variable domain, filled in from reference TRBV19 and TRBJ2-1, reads DGGITQSPKYLFRKEGQNVTLSCEQNLNHDAMYWYRQDPGQGLRLIYYSQIVNDFQKGDIAEGYSVSREKKESFPLTVTSAQKNPTAFYLCASSIKRGGRDEQFFGPGTRLTVL.

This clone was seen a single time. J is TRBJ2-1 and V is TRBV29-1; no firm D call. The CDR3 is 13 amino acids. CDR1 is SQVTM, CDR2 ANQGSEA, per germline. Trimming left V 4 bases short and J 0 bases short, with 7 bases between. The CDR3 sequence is CSVVRRSYNEQFF. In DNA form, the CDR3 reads TGCAGCGTTGTGCGGCGCTCCTACAATGAGCAGTTCTTC.

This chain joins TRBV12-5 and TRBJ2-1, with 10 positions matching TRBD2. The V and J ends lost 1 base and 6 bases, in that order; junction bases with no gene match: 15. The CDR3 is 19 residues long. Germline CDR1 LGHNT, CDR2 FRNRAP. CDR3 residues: CASGLALNAGLAALNEQFF. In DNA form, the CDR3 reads TGTGCTAGTGGTTTGGCCCTCAACGCTGGACTAGCGGCACTCAATGAGCAGTTCTTC.

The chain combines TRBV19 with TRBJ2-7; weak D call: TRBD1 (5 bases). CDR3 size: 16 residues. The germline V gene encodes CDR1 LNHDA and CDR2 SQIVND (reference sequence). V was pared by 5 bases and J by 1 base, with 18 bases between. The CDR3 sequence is CASSDRAGSRSYEQYF. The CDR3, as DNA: TGTGCCAGTAGTGATCGGGCAGGGTCAAGGTCCTACGAGCAGTACTTC.

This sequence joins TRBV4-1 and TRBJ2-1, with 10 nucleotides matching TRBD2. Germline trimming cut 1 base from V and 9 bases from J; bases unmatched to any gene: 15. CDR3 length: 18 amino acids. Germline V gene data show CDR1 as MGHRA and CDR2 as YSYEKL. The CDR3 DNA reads TGCGCCAGCAGCCAAGGAGGGAGCGGGGGGGCCCTGCTGGGTGAGCAGTTCTTC. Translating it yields CASSQGGSGGALLGEQFF.

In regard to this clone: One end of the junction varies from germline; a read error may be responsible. The CDR3 is CSSSSDNYEQYF. CDR3 bases: TGTTCCAGCAGCTCGGACAACTACGAGCAGTACTTC. The gene calls are TRBV7-9 and TRBJ2-7; tentative D call: TRBD1 (5 bases). The CDR3 length is 12 residues. Germline V gives CDR1 SEHNR, CDR2 FQNEAQ (reference sequence).

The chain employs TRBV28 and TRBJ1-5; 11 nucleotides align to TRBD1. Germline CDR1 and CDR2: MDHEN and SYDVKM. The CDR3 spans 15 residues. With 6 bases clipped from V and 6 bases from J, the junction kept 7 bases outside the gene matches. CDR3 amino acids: CASRYGQGASQPQHF. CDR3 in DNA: TGTGCCAGCAGGTACGGACAGGGGGCTTCTCAGCCCCAGCATTTT.